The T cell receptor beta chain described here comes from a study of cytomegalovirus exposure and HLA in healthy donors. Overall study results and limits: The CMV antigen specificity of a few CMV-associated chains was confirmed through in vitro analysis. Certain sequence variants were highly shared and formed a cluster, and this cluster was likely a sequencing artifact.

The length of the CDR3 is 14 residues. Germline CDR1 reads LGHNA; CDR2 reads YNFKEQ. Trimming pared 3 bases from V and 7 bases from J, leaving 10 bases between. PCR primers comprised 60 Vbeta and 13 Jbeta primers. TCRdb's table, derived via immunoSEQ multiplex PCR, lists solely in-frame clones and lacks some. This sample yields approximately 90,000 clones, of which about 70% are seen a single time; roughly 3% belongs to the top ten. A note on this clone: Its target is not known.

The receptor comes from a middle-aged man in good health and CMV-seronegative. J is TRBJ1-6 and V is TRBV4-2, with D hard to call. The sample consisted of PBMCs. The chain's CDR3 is CASSQLTKNSPLHF. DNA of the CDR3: TGTGCCAGCAGCCAGCTGACAAAGAATTCACCCCTCCACTTT.